This T cell receptor (beta chain) was recovered during a study of control samples from healthy donors and cancer patients. V lost 0 bases, J lost 5 bases, and 3 bases stayed unmatched. In germline, CDR1 is LNHNV, CDR2 YYDKDF (reference sequence). The CDR3 consists of 16 residues. Clones were read by immunoSEQ multiplex PCR, and TCRdb kept only the in-frame ones, dropping some. This table has 60,000 to 75,000 clones, roughly 84% appearing once. This chain uses TRBV15 with TRBJ2-6; 8 positions agree with TRBD1. This TCR derives from a man in his fifties or sixties in good health. Sequencing was done on a sample of blood. The CDR3 spells CATSRDQGAWANVLTF. The CDR3 region has the DNA TGTGCCACCAGCAGAGATCAGGGGGCCTGGGCCAACGTCCTGACTTTC.